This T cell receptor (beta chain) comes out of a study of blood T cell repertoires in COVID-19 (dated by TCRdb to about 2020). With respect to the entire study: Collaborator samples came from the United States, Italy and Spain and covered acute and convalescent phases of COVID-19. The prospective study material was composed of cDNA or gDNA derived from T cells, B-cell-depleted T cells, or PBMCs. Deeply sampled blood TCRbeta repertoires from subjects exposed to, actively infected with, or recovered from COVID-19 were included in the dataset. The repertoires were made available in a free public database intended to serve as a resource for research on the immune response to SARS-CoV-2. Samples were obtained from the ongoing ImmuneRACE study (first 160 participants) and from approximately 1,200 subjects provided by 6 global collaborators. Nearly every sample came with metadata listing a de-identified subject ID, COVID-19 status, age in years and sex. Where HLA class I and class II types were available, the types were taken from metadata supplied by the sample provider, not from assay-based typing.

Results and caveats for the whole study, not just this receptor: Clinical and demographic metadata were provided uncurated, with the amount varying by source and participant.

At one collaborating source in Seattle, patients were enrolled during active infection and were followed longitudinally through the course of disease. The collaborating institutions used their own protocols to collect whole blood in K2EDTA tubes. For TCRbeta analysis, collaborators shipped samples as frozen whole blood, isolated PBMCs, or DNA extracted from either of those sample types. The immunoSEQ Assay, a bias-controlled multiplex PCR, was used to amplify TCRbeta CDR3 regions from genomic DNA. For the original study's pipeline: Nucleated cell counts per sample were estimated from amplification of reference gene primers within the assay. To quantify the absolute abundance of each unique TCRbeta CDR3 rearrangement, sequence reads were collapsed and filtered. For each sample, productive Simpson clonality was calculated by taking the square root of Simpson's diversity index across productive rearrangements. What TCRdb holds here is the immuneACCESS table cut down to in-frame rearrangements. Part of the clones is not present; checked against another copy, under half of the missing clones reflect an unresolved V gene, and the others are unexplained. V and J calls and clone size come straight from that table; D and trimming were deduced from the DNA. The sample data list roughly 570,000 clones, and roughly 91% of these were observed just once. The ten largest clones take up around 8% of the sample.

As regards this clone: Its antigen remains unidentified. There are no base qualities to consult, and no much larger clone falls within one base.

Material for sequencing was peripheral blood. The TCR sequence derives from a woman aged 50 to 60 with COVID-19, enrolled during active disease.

For the CDR3, the sequence is CASTEREGNTIYF. The nucleotides are TGTGCCAGCACAGAGAGGGAGGGAAACACCATATATTTT. The V and J genes are TRBV2 and TRBJ1-3, with the D segment identity uncertain. From a lookup of the germline V gene, CDR1 and CDR2 are SNHLY and FYNNEI. Between the V and J ends, shortened by 7 bases and 4 bases respectively, the junction contains 11 bases. From the cysteine through the phenylalanine, the CDR3 covers 13 amino acids. Only the CDR3 DNA is retained, 39 bases long and in frame from the first base.